What follows are 25 T cell receptor beta chains derived from one specimen sequenced in a study of identical twins. One entry per CDR3 protein results from TCRdb running MiXCR on the 5' RACE reads. The sample carries around 490,000 distinct CDR3 sequences, 13% to 15% recorded once. The sample also formed part of further work on yellow fever vaccine responses in identical twins.

The specimen was CD4+ T cells sorted from blood. The receptors derive from a woman aged 18-29 years in good health.

The chain employs TRBV5-1 and TRBJ2-7; tentative D call: TRBD2 (6 bases). This CDR3 is built from 15 residues. V was clipped by 1 base and J by 2 bases, with 13 bases between them. Germline V gene data show CDR1 as SGHRS and CDR2 as YFSETQ. This CDR3 reads CASSLTGRETYEQYF. In DNA, the CDR3 is TGCGCCAGCAGCTTGACTGGGCGGGAAACCTACGAGCAGTACTTC. The full variable domain, with the rest looked up from reference TRBV5-1 and TRBJ2-7, is KAGVTQTPRYLIKTRGQQVTLSCSPISGHRSVSWYQQTPGQGLQFLFEYFSETQRNKGNFPGRFSGRQFSNSRSEMNVSTLELGDSALYLCASSLTGRETYEQYFGPGTRLTVT.

The rearrangement uses TRBV20-1 and TRBJ2-5; D perhaps matches TRBD2 (6 bases). Germline CDR1 DFQATT, CDR2 SNEGSKA (reference sequence). The CDR3 has 16 residues. V was pared by 0 bases and J by 5 bases, with 19 bases between. The CDR3, as DNA: TGCAGTGCTAGAGATCTAAGCGCGGCTGGGAGGGAGACCCAGTACTTC. Protein: CSARDLSAAGRETQYF.

This clonotype was recorded at least ten times. The rearrangement uses TRBV20-1 and TRBJ1-1; the D gene is possibly TRBD1 (5 bases). V was clipped by 1 base and J by 1 base, with 7 bases between them. The germline CDR1 and CDR2 sequences are DFQATT and SNEGSKA (reference sequence). The CDR3 covers 13 residues. The CDR3, as DNA: TGCAGTGCTAGAGGGGGGGAGAACACTGAAGCTTTCTTT. Translation gives CSARGGENTEAFF.

This clonotype was detected a few times. The chain employs TRBV19 and TRBJ1-5; the D gene is possibly TRBD1 (5 bases). This CDR3 is 12 amino acids long. Trimming removed 7 bases at V and 6 bases at J, with 10 bases between. Germline CDR1 LNHDA, CDR2 SQIVND (reference sequence). The CDR3 sequence: CASTQGSQPQHF. CDR3 in DNA: TGTGCCAGTACCCAGGGAAGTCAGCCCCAGCATTTT.

The chain is built from TRBV24-1 and TRBJ2-3; tentatively, D is TRBD1 (5 bases). V was shortened by 6 bases and J by 0 bases, with 6 bases between the two germline ends. Germline V gives CDR1 KGHDR, CDR2 SFDVKD. The CDR3 has 13 residues. The CDR3 sequence: CATSRQSTDTQYF. For the CDR3, the DNA is TGTGCCACCAGTCGACAGAGCACAGATACGCAGTATTTT.

This clonotype was detected only a few times. The CDR3 here is CASSLLGGRWTGELFF. DNA of the CDR3: TGTGCCAGCAGCTTATTAGGCGGGAGGTGGACCGGGGAGCTGTTTTTT. The chain has TRBV7-9 and TRBJ2-2; 8 nucleotides line up with TRBD2. There are 16 residues in the CDR3. Germline values: CDR1 SEHNR, CDR2 FQNEAQ (reference sequence). J gave up 5 bases and V 2 bases, and 7 bases lay outside the gene matches. The variable domain in full, completed from reference TRBV7-9 and TRBJ2-2, reads DTGVSQNPRHKITKRGQNVTFRCDPISEHNRLYWYRQTLGQGPEFLTYFQNEAQLEKSRLLSDRFSAERPKGSFSTLEIQRTEQGDSAMYLCASSLLGGRWTGELFFGEGSRLTVL.

This clonotype has only a few counts. The chain employs TRBV28 and TRBJ1-1, with D possibly matching TRBD1 (5 bases). CDR3 length: 14 amino acids. Germline V CDR1 and CDR2: MDHEN, SYDVKM. V lost 5 bases to trimming and J lost 5 bases, with 15 bases between them. The DNA of the CDR3 is TGTGCCAGCAGTCCGGGACGCAGGGCAACTGAAGCTTTCTTT. Translating it yields CASSPGRRATEAFF.

The table lists this clonotype with a few counts. The rearrangement uses TRBV28 and TRBJ1-1; D gene uncertain. The CDR3 is made up of 15 amino acids. V dropped 5 bases and J dropped 11 bases, with 24 bases sitting between them. CDR1 and CDR2 (germline): MDHEN, SYDVKM. The CDR3 DNA is TGTGCCAGCAGTGGCGCGGCGGGTGACGGATCGAAGGCTTTCTTT. It yields the protein CASSGAAGDGSKAFF.

This clonotype has more than one count but fewer than ten. The rearrangement uses TRBV7-2 and TRBJ2-3; 7 bases are a match to TRBD1. The CDR3 is made up of 15 amino acids. Per germline, CDR1 SGHTA and CDR2 FQGNSA. J gave up 2 bases and V 6 bases, and 8 bases lay outside the gene matches. The chain's CDR3 is CASSPRQGPTDTQYF. The CDR3 coding sequence is TGTGCCAGCAGTCCTAGACAGGGACCCACAGATACGCAGTATTTT.

This sequence joins TRBV21-1 and TRBJ2-7; the table's D call TRBD2 went unverified against the DNA. TRBV21-1 corresponds to a pseudogene. The CDR3 has 15 amino acids. The CDR3 loop reads CASRSYRDSSYEQYF. CDR3 coding DNA: TGTGCCAGCAGGAGTTACCGGGACTCTTCCTACGAGCAGTACTTC.

This clonotype was counted a few times. This sequence joins TRBV5-5 and TRBJ1-6; D perhaps matches TRBD1 (6 bases). Germline CDR1 reads SGHKS; CDR2 reads YYEKEE (reference sequence). Trimming shortened V by 0 bases and J by 8 bases, and 12 bases separated the two germline ends. The CDR3 loop spans 15 amino acids. CDR3 region: CASSLEGDGYSPLHF. CDR3 sequence (DNA): TGTGCCAGCAGCTTGGAGGGGGATGGGTATTCACCCCTCCACTTT.

This clonotype was observed a handful of times. V is TRBV10-3 and J is TRBJ2-3, with 7 positions matching TRBD1. This CDR3 spans 16 amino acids. Germline lookup yields CDR1 ENHRY and CDR2 SYGVKD. With 2 bases clipped from V and 6 bases from J, the junction kept 11 bases outside the gene matches. For the CDR3, the DNA is TGTGCCATCAGTGAGAATGTCGGGACAGTTAAGGATACGCAGTATTTT. Translating it yields CAISENVGTVKDTQYF.

The chain employs TRBV20-1 and TRBJ1-2; no definite D call. Germline V CDR1 and CDR2: DFQATT, SNEGSKA (reference sequence). CDR3 size: 8 residues. V was clipped by 6 bases and J by 13 bases, with 9 bases between them. For the CDR3, the DNA is TGCAGTGCCTCCGGGAGCACCTTC. Its translation is CSASGSTF.

This chain links TRBV2 with TRBJ2-3; TRBD2 matches 7 bases. This CDR3 is 11 amino acids long. The V segment lost 11 bases and the J segment 2 bases; nucleotides outside the gene matches: 1. Germline values: CDR1 SNHLY, CDR2 FYNNEI. CDR3 sequence reads: CAAGDTDTQYF. The CDR3 bases are TGTGCCGCGGGGGACACAGATACGCAGTATTTT.

The chain combines TRBV15 with TRBJ2-5; D is ambiguous. Germline V gene sequence: CDR1 LNHNV, CDR2 YYDKDF (reference sequence). Trimming stripped 2 bases from V and 1 base from J, with 8 bases between. The CDR3 runs to 14 residues. The CDR3 is CATSRNGPQETQYF. CDR3 coding DNA: TGTGCCACCAGCAGAAATGGACCCCAAGAGACCCAGTACTTC.

The chain combines TRBV28 with TRBJ2-1; possible D gene TRBD1, 6 bases. The V gene's germline CDR1 is MDHEN and CDR2 SYDVKM. Trimming shortened V by 4 bases and J by 4 bases, and 29 bases separated the two germline ends. The CDR3 extends over 20 amino acids. CDR3 amino acids: CASSSYPPGGSQSDYNEQFF. In DNA form, the CDR3 reads TGTGCCAGCAGTTCATATCCCCCTGGGGGCTCCCAAAGCGATTACAATGAGCAGTTCTTC.

This clonotype was seen at least ten times. This chain links TRBV12-3 or TRBV12-4 with TRBJ2-1; no firm D call. The V end lost 3 bases, the J end lost 10 bases, and 10 bases lay between the germline ends. The CDR3 runs 12 residues. The CDR3 is CASSLLVSEQFF. CDR3 nucleotides: TGTGCCAGCAGTTTGCTTGTGTCCGAGCAGTTCTTC.

The genes are TRBV5-1 and TRBJ2-1, with D maybe TRBD2 (6 bases). CDR1 and CDR2 (germline): SGHRS, YFSETQ. The CDR3 loop spans 15 amino acids. The V and J ends lost 4 bases and 3 bases respectively, with 14 bases between them. CDR3 DNA: TGCGCCAGCAGCCCCGGGACTGAGATCTACAATGAGCAGTTCTTC. This sequence encodes CASSPGTEIYNEQFF.

This clonotype has more than one count but fewer than ten. This CDR3 is CSAPGRANNEQFF. The DNA for the CDR3 is TGCAGTGCTCCCGGGAGGGCCAACAATGAGCAGTTCTTC. The rearrangement links TRBV20-1 to TRBJ2-1; 8 bases are a match to TRBD2. Trimming took 5 bases from V and 5 from J; bases not matched to a gene: 5. Germline loops: CDR1 DFQATT, CDR2 SNEGSKA (reference sequence). The CDR3 runs to 13 residues.

The rearrangement joins TRBV6-5 to TRBJ2-5, with 9 bases aligning to TRBD1. The V gene's germline CDR1 is MNHEY and CDR2 SVGAGI. The CDR3 has 15 residues. V shed 0 bases and J 4 bases; nucleotides not matched to a gene: 3. The CDR3 spells CASSYSGGQGETQYF. Written as DNA, the CDR3 is TGTGCCAGCAGTTACTCGGGGGGACAGGGAGAGACCCAGTACTTC.

This clonotype showed up just a few times. The chain links TRBV12-3 or TRBV12-4 to TRBJ2-3; the D gene is possibly TRBD2 (6 bases). V was pared by 3 bases and J by 4 bases, with 8 bases between. The CDR3 length is 13 residues. CDR3 bases: TGTGCCAGCAGTTTCCCTAGCGCAGATACGCAGTATTTT. Translated, it gives CASSFPSADTQYF.

The rearrangement uses TRBV4-2 and TRBJ2-7, with 7 nucleotides matching TRBD1. V dropped 4 bases and J dropped 3; count of bases not matched to a gene: 3. CDR1 and CDR2 (germline): LGHNA, YNFKEQ. The CDR3 is 13 amino acids. The CDR3 DNA follows: TGTGCCAGCAGCCCAGACAGGGACTACGAGCAGTACTTC. Protein product: CASSPDRDYEQYF.

This clonotype was picked up a small number of times. This sequence joins TRBV7-2 and TRBJ2-2; 9 nucleotides agree with TRBD1. This CDR3 spans 16 amino acids. V was clipped by 3 bases and J by 4 bases; unmatched bases: 6. The germline CDR1 and CDR2 sequences are SGHTA and FQGNSA. This CDR3 is CASSFGQGRVTGELFF. CDR3 sequence (DNA): TGTGCCAGCAGCTTCGGACAGGGGCGGGTCACCGGGGAGCTGTTTTTT.

Only a few counts were recorded for this clonotype. This chain links TRBV28 with TRBJ2-5; D is unresolved. Trimming cost V 8 bases and J 0 bases, with 13 bases left between them. The CDR3 loop spans 14 amino acids. Germline loops: CDR1 MDHEN, CDR2 SYDVKM. CDR3 protein: CASGTGPNQETQYF. The CDR3 nucleotides read TGTGCCAGCGGCACGGGCCCCAACCAAGAGACCCAGTACTTC.

CDR3 in DNA: TGTGCCAGCAGCCGCACAGGGGTTGAGCAGTTCTTC. This encodes CASSRTGVEQFF. The rearrangement uses TRBV12-3 or TRBV12-4 and TRBJ2-1, with 7 bases lining up with TRBD1. The ends lost 6 bases at V and 9 bases at J; junction bases unmatched: 5. The CDR3 is 12 residues long.